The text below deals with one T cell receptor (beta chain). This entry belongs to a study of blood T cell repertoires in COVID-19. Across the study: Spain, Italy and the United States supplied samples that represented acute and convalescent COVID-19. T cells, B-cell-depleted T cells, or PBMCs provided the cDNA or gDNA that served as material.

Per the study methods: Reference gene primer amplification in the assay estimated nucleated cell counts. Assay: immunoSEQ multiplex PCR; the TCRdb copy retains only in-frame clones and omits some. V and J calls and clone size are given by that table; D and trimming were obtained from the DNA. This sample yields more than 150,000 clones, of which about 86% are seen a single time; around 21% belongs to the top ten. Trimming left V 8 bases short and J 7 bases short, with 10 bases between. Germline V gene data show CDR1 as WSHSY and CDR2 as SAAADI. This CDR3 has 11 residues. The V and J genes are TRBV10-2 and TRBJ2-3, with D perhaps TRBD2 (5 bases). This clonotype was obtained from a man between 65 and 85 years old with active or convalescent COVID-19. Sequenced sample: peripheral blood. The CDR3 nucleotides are TGCGCCAGCCAAGAGGGCTATACGCAGTATTTT. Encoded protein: CASQEGYTQYF.